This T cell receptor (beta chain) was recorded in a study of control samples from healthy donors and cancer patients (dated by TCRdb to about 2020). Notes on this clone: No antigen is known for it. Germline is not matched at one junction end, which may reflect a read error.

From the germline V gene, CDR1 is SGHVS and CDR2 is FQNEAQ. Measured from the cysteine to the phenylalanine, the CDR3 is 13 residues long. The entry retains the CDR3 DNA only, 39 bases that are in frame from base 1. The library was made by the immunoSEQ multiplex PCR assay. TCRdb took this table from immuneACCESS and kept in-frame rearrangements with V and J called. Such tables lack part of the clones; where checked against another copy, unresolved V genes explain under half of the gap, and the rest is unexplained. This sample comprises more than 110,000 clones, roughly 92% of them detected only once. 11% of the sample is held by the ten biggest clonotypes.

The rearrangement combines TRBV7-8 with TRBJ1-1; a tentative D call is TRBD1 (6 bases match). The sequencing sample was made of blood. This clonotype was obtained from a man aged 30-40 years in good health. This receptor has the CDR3 CASSLAGNRDPAF. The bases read TGTGCCAGCAGCTTAGCCGGTAACAGGGACCCGGCCTTC.